This T cell receptor (beta chain) comes out of a study of T cells expressing NK-cell markers. Study context: Sequencing covered eight donors, seven HCMV-seropositive and one seronegative.

Germline loops: CDR1 DFQATT, CDR2 SNEGSKA (reference sequence). The CDR3 loop spans 13 amino acids. Overall study results and limits: A few donors' CD3+CD56-NKG2C+ cells were dominated by the same clonotypes.

UMIs were included in TCR beta cDNA generated by 5'RACE template switching. TCRdb reworked the 5' RACE reads into one entry per CDR3 protein, no DNA. The ten top clones account for 3% to 4.5%, within a sample of approximately 550,000 distinct CDR3 sequences. With regard to this clonotype: Its cognate antigen is unknown.

The gene calls are TRBV20-1 and TRBJ2-3. The receptor's source is a man between 18 and 29 years old in good health. Sequenced input: blood T cells: a sorted CD56 or NKG2C T cell subset, CD4+ or CD8+ T cells, or bulk PBMC T cells (not recorded which). The CDR3: CSARVSLADTQYF.